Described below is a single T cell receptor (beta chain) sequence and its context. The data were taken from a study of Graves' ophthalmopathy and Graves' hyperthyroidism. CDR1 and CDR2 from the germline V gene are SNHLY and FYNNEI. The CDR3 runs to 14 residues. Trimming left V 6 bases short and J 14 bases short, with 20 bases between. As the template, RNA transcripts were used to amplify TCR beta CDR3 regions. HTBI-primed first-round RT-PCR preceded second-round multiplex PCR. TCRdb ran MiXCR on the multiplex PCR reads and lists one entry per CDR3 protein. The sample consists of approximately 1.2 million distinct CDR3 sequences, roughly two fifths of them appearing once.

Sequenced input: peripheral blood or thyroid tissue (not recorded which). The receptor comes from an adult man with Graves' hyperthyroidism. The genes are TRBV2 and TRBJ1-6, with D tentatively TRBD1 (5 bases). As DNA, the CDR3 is TGTGCCAGCAGCGACGGGACGCAGCGGGGATCCCTCCACTTT. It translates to CASSDGTQRGSLHF.